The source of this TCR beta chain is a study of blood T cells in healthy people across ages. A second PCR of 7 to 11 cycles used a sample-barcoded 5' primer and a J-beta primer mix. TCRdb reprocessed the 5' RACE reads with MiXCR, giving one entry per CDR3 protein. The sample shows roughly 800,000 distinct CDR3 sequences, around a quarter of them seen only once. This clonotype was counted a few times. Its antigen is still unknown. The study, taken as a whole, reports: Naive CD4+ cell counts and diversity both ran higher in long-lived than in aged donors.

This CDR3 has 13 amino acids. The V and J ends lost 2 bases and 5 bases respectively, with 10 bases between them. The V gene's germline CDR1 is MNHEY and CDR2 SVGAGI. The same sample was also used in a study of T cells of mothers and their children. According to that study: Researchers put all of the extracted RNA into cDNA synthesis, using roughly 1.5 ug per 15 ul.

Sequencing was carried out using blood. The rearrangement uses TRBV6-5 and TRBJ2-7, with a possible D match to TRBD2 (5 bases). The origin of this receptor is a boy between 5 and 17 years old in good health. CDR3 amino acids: CASSYVAGDEQYF. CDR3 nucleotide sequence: TGTGCCAGCAGTTACGTCGCGGGCGACGAGCAGTACTTC.